The clone carrying this T cell receptor beta chain was seen only a few times. Its antigen remains unknown. These data are taken from a study of beta chain features in type 1 diabetes. Broader study findings: Patients with Type 1 diabetes showed moderately but significantly shorter TCRB CDR3s in all four CD4+ subsets.

Investigators reverse transcribed all isolated RNA, so they sequenced expressed TCRB transcripts. Assay: immunoSEQ multiplex PCR; the TCRdb copy retains only in-frame clones and omits some. The data contain roughly 240,000 clones, approximately 25% of them singletons. Every donor had blood drawn once into heparin, around 120 mL on average. Purity (above 95%) was reached by all sorted populations. CDR1 and CDR2 (germline): SGDLS, YYNGEE. Deletions cut 0 bases from V and 1 base from J, with 4 bases between. The length of the CDR3 is 13 residues. Sequencing used naive CD4+ T cells from blood. The rearrangement uses TRBV9 and TRBJ1-1; D call uncertain. This TCR derives from a woman in her 30s with type 1 diabetes. CDR3 DNA sequence: TGTGCCAGCAGCGTAGTACAGAACACTGAAGCTTTCTTT. Encoded protein: CASSVVQNTEAFF.